Each of the 2 T cell receptor beta chains below was sequenced from the same sample in a study of early T cells in non-severe SARS-CoV-2 infection. TCRdb re-analysed the 5' RACE reads in MiXCR, keeping a single row per CDR3 protein. The data show approximately 69,000 distinct CDR3 sequences, approximately 10% seen once. Here the sequenced sample was whole blood, taken at baseline. These TCRs come from an adult who was a healthcare worker with PCR-confirmed SARS-CoV-2 infection or an uninfected control (not recorded which).

The rearrangement uses TRBV30 and TRBJ2-7, with unresolved D. Trimming stripped 7 bases from V and 3 bases from J, with 13 bases between. This CDR3 region has 12 residues. In germline, CDR1 is GTSNPN, CDR2 SVGIG (reference sequence). This CDR3 is CAYGGSVYEQYF. CDR3 bases: TGTGCCTACGGTGGCTCGGTCTACGAGCAGTACTTC.

This clonotype was counted between two and nine times. V and J are TRBV7-9 and TRBJ2-7; possibly TRBD2 for D (5 bases). The CDR3 has 13 residues. Germline CDR1 and CDR2: SEHNR and FQNEAQ (reference sequence). The V end was cut by 5 bases, the J end by 4 bases, with 12 bases between. CDR3 DNA: TGTGCCAGCAGCATCCCCCCGGGGTACGAGCAGTACTTC. Protein: CASSIPPGYEQYF. The complete variable domain, with remaining parts taken from reference TRBV7-9 and TRBJ2-7, reads DTGVSQNPRHKITKRGQNVTFRCDPISEHNRLYWYRQTLGQGPEFLTYFQNEAQLEKSRLLSDRFSAERPKGSFSTLEIQRTEQGDSAMYLCASSIPPGYEQYFGPGTRLTVT.